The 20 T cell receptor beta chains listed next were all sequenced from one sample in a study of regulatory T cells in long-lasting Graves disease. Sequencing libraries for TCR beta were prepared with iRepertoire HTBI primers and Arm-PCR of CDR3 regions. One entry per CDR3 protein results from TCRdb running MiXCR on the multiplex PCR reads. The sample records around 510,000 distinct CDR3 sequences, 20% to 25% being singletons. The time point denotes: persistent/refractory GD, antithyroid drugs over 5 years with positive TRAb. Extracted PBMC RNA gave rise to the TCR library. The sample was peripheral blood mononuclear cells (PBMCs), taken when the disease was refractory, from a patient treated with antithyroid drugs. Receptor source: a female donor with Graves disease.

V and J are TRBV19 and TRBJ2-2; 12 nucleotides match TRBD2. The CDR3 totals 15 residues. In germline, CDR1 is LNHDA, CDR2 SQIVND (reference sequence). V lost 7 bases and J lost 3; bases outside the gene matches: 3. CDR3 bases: TGTGCCAGTACCCCTAGCGGGAGGGACACCGGGGAGCTGTTTTTT. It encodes CASTPSGRDTGELFF.

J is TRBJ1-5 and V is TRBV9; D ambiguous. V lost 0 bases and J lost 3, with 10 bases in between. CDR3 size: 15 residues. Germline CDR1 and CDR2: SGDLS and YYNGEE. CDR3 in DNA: TGTGCCAGCAGCGTAGAGACATACCCCAATCAGCCCCAGCATTTT. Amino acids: CASSVETYPNQPQHF.

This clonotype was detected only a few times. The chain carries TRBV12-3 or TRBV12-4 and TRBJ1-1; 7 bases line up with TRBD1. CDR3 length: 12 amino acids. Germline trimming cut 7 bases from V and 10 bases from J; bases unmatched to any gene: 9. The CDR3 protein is CASKAGGIGAFF. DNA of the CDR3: TGTGCCAGCAAGGCAGGGGGAATCGGAGCTTTCTTT.

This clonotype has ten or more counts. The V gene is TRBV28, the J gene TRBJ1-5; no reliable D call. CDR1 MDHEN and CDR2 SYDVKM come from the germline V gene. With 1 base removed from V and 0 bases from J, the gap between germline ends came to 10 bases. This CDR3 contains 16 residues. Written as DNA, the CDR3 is TGTGCCAGCAGTTTATTGGGCAGCGATAGCAATCAGCCCCAGCATTTT. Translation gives CASSLLGSDSNQPQHF.

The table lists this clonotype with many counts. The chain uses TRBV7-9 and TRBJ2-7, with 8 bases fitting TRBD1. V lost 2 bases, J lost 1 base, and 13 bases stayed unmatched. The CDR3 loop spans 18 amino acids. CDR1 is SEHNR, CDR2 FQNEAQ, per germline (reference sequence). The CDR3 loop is CASSLTPTVTGASYEQYF. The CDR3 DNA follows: TGTGCCAGCAGCTTAACCCCAACGGTGACAGGGGCGTCCTACGAGCAGTACTTC.

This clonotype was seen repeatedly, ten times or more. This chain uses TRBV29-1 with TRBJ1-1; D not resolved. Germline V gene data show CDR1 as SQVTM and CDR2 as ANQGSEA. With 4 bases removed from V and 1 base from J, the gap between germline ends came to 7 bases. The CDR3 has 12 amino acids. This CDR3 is CSVGKGNTEAFF. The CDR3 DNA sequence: TGCAGCGTTGGTAAGGGGAACACTGAAGCTTTCTTT.

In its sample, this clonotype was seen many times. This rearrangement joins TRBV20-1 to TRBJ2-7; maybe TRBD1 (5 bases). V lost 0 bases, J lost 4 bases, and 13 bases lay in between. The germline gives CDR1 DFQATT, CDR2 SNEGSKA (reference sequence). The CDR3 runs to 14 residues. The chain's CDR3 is CSARDLPGKYEQYF. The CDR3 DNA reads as TGCAGTGCTAGAGATCTCCCAGGGAAGTACGAGCAGTACTTC.

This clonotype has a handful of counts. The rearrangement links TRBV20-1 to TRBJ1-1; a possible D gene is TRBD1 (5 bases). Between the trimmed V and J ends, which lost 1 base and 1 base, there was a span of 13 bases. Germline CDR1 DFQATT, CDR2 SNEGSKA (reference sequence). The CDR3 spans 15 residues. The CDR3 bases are TGCAGTGCTAGAGGCACGACAGCGAAGAACACTGAAGCTTTCTTT. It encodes CSARGTTAKNTEAFF.

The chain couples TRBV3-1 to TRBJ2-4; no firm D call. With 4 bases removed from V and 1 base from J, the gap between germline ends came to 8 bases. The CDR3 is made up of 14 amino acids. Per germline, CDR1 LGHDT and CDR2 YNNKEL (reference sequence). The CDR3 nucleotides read TGTGCCAGCAGCCTTGACATGGCCAAAAACATTCAGTACTTC. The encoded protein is CASSLDMAKNIQYF.

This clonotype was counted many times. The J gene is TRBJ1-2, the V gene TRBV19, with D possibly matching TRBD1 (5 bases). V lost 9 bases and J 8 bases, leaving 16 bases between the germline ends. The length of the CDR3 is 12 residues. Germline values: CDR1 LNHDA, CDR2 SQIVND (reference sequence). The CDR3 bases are TGTGCCAGCAGAACGGACATCGGCGGCTACACCTTC. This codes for CASRTDIGGYTF.

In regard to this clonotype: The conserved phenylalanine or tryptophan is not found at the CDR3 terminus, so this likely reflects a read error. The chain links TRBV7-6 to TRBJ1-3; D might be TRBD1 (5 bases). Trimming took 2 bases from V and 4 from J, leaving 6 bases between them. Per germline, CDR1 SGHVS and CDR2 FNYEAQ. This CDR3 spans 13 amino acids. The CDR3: CASSLRDGNTIYS. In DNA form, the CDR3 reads TGTGCCAGCAGCTTAAGGGACGGAAACACCATATATTCT.

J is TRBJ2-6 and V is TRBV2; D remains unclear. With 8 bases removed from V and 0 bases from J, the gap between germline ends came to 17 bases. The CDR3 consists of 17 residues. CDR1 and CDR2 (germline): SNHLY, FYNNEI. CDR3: CASYMKRIASGANVLTF. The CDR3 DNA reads TGTGCCAGCTACATGAAAAGAATAGCCTCTGGGGCCAACGTCCTGACTTTC.

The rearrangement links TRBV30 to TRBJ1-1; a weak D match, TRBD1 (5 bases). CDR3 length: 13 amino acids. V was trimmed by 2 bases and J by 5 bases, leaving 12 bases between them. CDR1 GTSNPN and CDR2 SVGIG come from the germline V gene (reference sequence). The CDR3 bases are TGTGCCTGGAGTTCCGCAGGGTGGACTGAAGCTTTCTTT. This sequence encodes CAWSSAGWTEAFF.

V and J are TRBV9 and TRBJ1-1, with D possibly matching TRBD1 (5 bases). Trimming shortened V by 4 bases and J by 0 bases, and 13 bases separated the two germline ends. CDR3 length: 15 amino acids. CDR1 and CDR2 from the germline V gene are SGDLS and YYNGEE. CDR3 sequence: CASSTSGLLNTEAFF. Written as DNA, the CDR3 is TGTGCCAGCAGCACATCAGGGTTGCTGAACACTGAAGCTTTCTTT.

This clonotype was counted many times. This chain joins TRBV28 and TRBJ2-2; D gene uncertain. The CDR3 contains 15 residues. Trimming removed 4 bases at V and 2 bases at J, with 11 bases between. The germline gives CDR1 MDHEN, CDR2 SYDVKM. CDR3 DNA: TGTGCCAGCAGTTCAGGTCCGATAAACACCGGGGAGCTGTTTTTT. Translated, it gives CASSSGPINTGELFF.

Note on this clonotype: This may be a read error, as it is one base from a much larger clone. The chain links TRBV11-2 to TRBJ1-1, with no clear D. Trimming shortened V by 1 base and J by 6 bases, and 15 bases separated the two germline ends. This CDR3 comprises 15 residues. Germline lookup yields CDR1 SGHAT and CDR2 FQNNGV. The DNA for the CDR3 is TGTGCCAGCAGCTTAGGCCCGCGTGGGAGACCTGAAGCTTTCTTT. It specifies CASSLGPRGRPEAFF.

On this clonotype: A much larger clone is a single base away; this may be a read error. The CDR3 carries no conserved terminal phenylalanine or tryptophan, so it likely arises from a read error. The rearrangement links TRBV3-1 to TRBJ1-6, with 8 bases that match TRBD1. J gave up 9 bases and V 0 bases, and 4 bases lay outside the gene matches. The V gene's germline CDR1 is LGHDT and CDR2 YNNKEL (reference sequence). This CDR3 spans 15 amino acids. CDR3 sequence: CASSQDRGLVSPLHL. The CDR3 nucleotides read TGTGCCAGCAGCCAAGACAGGGGGCTGGTTTCACCCCTCCACCTT.

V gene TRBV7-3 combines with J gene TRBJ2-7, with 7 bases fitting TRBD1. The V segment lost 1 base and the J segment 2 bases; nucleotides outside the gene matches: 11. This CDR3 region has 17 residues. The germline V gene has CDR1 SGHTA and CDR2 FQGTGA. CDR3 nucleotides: TGTGCCAGCAGCTTAATAAGTCGAGACAGGGTTCCCTACGAGCAGTACTTC. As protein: CASSLISRDRVPYEQYF.

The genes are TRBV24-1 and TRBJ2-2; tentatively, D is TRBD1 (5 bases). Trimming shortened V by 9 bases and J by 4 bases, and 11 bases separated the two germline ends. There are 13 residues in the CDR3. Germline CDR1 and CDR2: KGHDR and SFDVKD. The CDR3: CATYRRPTGELFF. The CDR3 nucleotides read TGTGCCACCTACAGGCGACCCACCGGGGAGCTGTTTTTT.

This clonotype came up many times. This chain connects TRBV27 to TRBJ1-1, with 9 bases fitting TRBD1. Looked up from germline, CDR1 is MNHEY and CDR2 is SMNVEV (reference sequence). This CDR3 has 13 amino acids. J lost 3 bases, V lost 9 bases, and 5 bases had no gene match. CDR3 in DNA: TGTGCCAGTAGACAGGGGGGTTACACTGAAGCTTTCTTT. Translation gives CASRQGGYTEAFF.